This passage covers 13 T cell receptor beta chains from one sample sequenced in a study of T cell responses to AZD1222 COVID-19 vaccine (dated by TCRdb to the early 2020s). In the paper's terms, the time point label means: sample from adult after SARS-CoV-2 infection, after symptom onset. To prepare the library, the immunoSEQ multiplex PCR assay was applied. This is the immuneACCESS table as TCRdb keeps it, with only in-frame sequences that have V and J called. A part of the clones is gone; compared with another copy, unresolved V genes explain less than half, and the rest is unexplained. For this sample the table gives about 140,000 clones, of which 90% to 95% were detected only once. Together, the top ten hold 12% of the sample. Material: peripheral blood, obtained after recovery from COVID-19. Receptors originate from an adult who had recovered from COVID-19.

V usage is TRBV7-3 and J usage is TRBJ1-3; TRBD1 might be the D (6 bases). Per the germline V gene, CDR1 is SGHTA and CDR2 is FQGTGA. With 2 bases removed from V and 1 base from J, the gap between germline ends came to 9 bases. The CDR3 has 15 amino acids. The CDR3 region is CASSLGTGSGNTIYF. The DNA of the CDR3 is TGTGCCAGCAGCTTAGGAACAGGGTCTGGAAACACCATATATTTT.

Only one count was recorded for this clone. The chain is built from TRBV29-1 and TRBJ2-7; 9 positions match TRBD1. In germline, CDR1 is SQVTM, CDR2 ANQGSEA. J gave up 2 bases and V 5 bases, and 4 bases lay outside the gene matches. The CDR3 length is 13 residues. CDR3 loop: CSVLDRGAYEQYF. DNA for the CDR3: TGCAGCGTTCTGGACAGGGGAGCCTACGAGCAGTACTTC.

CDR3 coding DNA: TGTGCCAGCAGTTTCAGGACAACCCTGACTCATACTCAAGAGACCCAGTACTTC. It yields the protein CASSFRTTLTHTQETQYF. V gene TRBV28 combines with J gene TRBJ2-5; D is possibly TRBD1 (5 bases). The V gene's germline CDR1 is MDHEN and CDR2 SYDVKM. CDR3 length: 18 amino acids. Trimming removed 3 bases from V and 2 bases from J, with 22 bases in between.

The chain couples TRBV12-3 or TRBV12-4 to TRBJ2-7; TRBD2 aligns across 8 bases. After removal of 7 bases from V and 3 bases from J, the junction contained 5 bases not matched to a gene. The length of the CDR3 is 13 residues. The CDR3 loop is CASTRTSYYEQYF. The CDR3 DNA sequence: TGTGCCAGCACTAGGACTAGCTACTACGAGCAGTACTTC.

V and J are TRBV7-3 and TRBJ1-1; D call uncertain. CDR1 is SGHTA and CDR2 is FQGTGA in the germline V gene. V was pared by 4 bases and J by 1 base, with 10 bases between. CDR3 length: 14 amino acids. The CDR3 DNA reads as TGTGCCAGCAGCTCATCCGGACGGAACACTGAAGCTTTCTTT. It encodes CASSSSGRNTEAFF.

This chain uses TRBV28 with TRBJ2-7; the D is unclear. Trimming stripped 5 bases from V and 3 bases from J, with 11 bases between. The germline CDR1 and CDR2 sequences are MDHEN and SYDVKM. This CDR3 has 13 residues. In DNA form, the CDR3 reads TGTGCCAGCAGTCCTATCGAGAGCTACGAGCAGTACTTC. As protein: CASSPIESYEQYF.

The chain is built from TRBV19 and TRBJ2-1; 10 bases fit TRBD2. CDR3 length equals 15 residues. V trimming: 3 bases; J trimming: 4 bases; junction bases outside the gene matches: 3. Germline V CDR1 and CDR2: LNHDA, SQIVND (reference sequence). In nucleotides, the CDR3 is TGTGCCAGTAGTATGGAGCGGGAGGGATACAATGAGCAGTTCTTC. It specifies CASSMEREGYNEQFF.

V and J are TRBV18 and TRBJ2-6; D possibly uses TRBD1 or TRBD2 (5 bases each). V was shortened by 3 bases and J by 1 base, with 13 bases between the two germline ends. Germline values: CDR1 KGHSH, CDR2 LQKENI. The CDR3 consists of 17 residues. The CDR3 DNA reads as TGTGCCAGCTCACCCCGCCAGGGAGCTTCTGGGGCCAACGTCCTGACTTTC. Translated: CASSPRQGASGANVLTF.

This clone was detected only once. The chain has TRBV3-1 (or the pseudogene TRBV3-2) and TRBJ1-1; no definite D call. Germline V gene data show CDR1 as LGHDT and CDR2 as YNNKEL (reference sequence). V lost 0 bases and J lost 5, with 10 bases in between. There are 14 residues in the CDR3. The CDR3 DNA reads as TGTGCCAGCAGCCAAGAGGGGTCGGGAACTGAAGCTTTCTTT. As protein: CASSQEGSGTEAFF.

The CDR3 coding sequence is TGTGCCACCCGTGCGAACGGAGGCTCCTACAATGAGCAGTTCTTC. Translated, it gives CATRANGGSYNEQFF. V usage is TRBV24-1 and J usage is TRBJ2-1, with D perhaps TRBD2 (5 bases). The CDR3 covers 15 residues. Germline CDR1 and CDR2: KGHDR and SFDVKD. V dropped 9 bases and J dropped 0 bases, with 14 bases sitting between them.

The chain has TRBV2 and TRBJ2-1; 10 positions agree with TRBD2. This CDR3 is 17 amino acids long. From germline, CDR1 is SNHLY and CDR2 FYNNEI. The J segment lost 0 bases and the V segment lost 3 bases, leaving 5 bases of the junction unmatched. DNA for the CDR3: TGTGCCAGCAGTGATCCCGCTAGCGGGAGCTCCTACAATGAGCAGTTCTTC. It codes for CASSDPASGSSYNEQFF.

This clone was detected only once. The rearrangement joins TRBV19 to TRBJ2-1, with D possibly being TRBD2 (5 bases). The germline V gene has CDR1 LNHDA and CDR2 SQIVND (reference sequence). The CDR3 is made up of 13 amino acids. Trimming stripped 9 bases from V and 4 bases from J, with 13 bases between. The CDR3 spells CASERSPYNEQFF. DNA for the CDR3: TGTGCCAGCGAGCGGAGCCCTTACAATGAGCAGTTCTTC. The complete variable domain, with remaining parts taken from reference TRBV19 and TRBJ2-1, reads DGGITQSPKYLFRKEGQNVTLSCEQNLNHDAMYWYRQDPGQGLRLIYYSQIVNDFQKGDIAEGYSVSREKKESFPLTVTSAQKNPTAFYLCASERSPYNEQFFGPGTRLTVL.

CDR3 coding DNA: TGTGCCAGCAGCTTAAGTATGAGCGCAGATACGCAGTATTTT. It specifies CASSLSMSADTQYF. This chain links TRBV7-9 with TRBJ2-3, with D unclear. The length of the CDR3 is 14 residues. Per the germline V gene, CDR1 is SEHNR and CDR2 is FQNEAQ (reference sequence). V gave up 2 bases and J gave up 4 bases, with 10 bases separating them.